Following are 10 T cell receptor beta chains from one sample sequenced in a study of T cells in women clearing cervical HPV infection. This table comes from immunoSEQ multiplex PCR, and its TCRdb copy is limited to in-frame clones, with some not included. Reported are some 46,000 clones; the ten largest clones contain approximately 34%. Sequencing was done on a sample of blood buffy coat. The receptors originated from a woman aged 18 to 75 with a cervical HPV16 infection that either progressed to CIN3+ or cleared (not recorded which).

Of note for this clone: The read falls 3 residues short of the CDR3 end, and the missing part is taken from the germline J gene. The chain links TRBV11-2 to TRBJ2-7, with a weak D call TRBD1 (6 bases). Germline loops: CDR1 SGHAT, CDR2 FQNNGV. The CDR3 contains 15 residues. Trimming pared 0 bases from V and 5 bases from J, leaving 14 bases between. The CDR3 DNA, read in part, is TGTGCCAGCAGCTTAGATCCAGGGGCGAGTAACGAG. This gives the protein CASSLDPGASNE. The entire CDR3 is CASSLDPGASNEQYF.

As concerns this clone: The CDR3 is cut off 3 residues early in the read; its end comes from the germline J gene. The J gene is TRBJ2-7, the V gene TRBV30; TRBD1 aligns across 8 bases. V dropped 2 bases and J dropped 3; count of bases not matched to a gene: 3. The germline CDR1 and CDR2 sequences are GTSNPN and SVGIG (reference sequence). The CDR3 covers 13 residues. The CDR3 loop is CAWSPDRVYEQYF. The DNA read from the CDR3 is TGTGCCTGGAGTCCGGACAGGGTCTACGAG.

A note on this clone: With the read ending 3 residues before the CDR3 end, the germline J gene is used to fill in that end. The chain has TRBV7-2 and TRBJ2-1; D remains ambiguous. The CDR3 has 15 amino acids. The V and J ends lost 1 base and 7 bases respectively, with 14 bases between them. Germline V gene lookup returns CDR1 SGHTA and CDR2 FQGNSA. The CDR3 loop reads CASSLGRNKGNEQFF. CDR3 DNA (partial): TGTGCCAGCAGCTTAGGCAGGAATAAAGGAAATGAG.

To note about this clone: The read finishes 3 residues shy of the CDR3 end, and the germline J gene is used to complete it. The J gene is TRBJ1-5, the V gene TRBV18; a weak D match, TRBD1 (5 bases). There are 14 residues in the CDR3. V was trimmed by 1 base and J by 4 bases, leaving 8 bases between them. Per germline, CDR1 KGHSH and CDR2 LQKENI. The DNA read from the CDR3 is TGTGCCAGCTCACCACGTGAGGGGAATCAGCCC. This translates into CASSPREGNQP. The entire CDR3 sequence reads CASSPREGNQPQHF.

About this clone itself: The read terminates 3 residues before the CDR3 end, so the remaining end is supplied by the germline J gene. The chain employs TRBV12-5 and TRBJ2-7; 8 positions match TRBD1. The CDR3 loop spans 15 amino acids. The ends lost 6 bases at V and 1 base at J; junction bases unmatched: 8. Germline V gene data show CDR1 as LGHNT and CDR2 as FRNRAP. Partial CDR3 DNA: TGTGCTAGTGGCCATCCACAGGGGGTTTCCTACGAG. Translating gives CASGHPQGVSYE. The full-length CDR3 reads as CASGHPQGVSYEQYF.

In the case of this clone: Coverage ceases 3 residues before the CDR3 finishes, and the germline J gene fills in the end. The V call is TRBV6-2 or TRBV6-3, the J call TRBJ2-3, with 7 bases aligning to TRBD1. CDR3 length: 16 amino acids. V lost 4 bases, J lost 2 bases, and 9 bases stayed unmatched. CDR1 is MNHEY, CDR2 SVGEGT, per germline. The DNA read from the CDR3 is TGTGCCAGCAGTTTTGCCCCGGGACAGTACACAGATACG. Residues: CASSFAPGQYTDT. The full CDR3 reads CASSFAPGQYTDTQYF.

A remark on this clone: Read coverage stops 3 residues before the CDR3 terminus; the germline J gene supplies the remainder. The chain couples TRBV6-2 or TRBV6-3 to TRBJ2-5, with 10 nucleotides matching TRBD2. This CDR3 contains 14 residues. The V and J ends lost 8 bases and 7 bases, in that order; junction bases with no gene match: 10. Per germline, CDR1 MNHEY and CDR2 SVGEGT. The CDR3 sequence: CASRRGTSESTQYF. Incomplete CDR3 DNA: TGTGCCAGCCGCAGGGGGACTAGCGAATCGACC.

As for this clone: Read data end 3 residues before the CDR3 end; the end is taken from the germline J gene. The chain joins TRBV5-1 to TRBJ1-1, with D unclear. This CDR3 region has 14 residues. CDR1 is SGHRS and CDR2 is YFSETQ in the germline V gene. V was clipped by 0 bases and J by 4 bases, with 10 bases between them. Partial CDR3 DNA: TGCGCCAGCAGCTTGGAAGTAAAGGGCACTGAA. Translating gives CASSLEVKGTE. The full CDR3 sequence reads CASSLEVKGTEAFF.

Concerning this clone: The read ends 3 residues shy of where the CDR3 ends; the end is completed using the germline J gene. This chain uses TRBV19 with TRBJ1-3; 8 bases are a match to TRBD1. The length of the CDR3 is 16 residues. Per the germline V gene, CDR1 is LNHDA and CDR2 is SQIVND (reference sequence). With V trimmed by 10 bases and J by 3 bases, 14 bases remained unmatched. The CDR3 region is CATQSLDRGLGNTIYF. The sequenced CDR3 bases are TGTGCCACTCAGTCGCTCGACAGGGGTCTTGGAAACACC.

Details on this clone: The read falls 3 residues short of the CDR3 end, and the missing part is taken from the germline J gene. The chain couples TRBV7-2 to TRBJ2-3; D might be TRBD2 (5 bases). CDR3 length equals 14 residues. Germline values: CDR1 SGHTA, CDR2 FQGNSA. The covered CDR3 bases are TGTGCCAGCAGTCGTACTAGTGGGGTGGAGACG. It codes for CASSRTSGVET. The full CDR3 protein is CASSRTSGVETQYF.